Listed below are T cell receptor beta chains from one sample, sequenced in a study of long-term antiretroviral therapy in people with HIV. Profiling relied on immunoSEQ multiplex PCR, and the TCRdb table lists in-frame clones only, not all of them. This table holds around 30,000 clones, over 90% found once. The input for sequencing was unsorted PBMCs, taken 6.2 years after starting antiretroviral therapy. The receptors originated from a man in his forties with HIV. Both conserved end residues are part of each CDR3.

v_gene: TRBV5-1; len: 14; CDR3aa: CASSFLPSYNEQFF
v_gene: TRBV6-1; len: 15; CDR3aa: CASKTTGLSNQPQHF
v_gene: TRBV30; len: 14; CDR3aa: CAWSVPRPYNEQFF
v_gene: TRBV6-6; len: 14; CDR3aa: CASSYSTSGETQYF
v_gene: TRBV10-3; len: 15; CDR3aa: CAISGNFRGTDTQYF
v_gene: TRBV27; len: 14; CDR3aa: CASRSIGGHQPQHF
v_gene: TRBV25-1; len: 13; CDR3aa: CASSWGGGNTIYF
v_gene: TRBV30; len: 12; CDR3aa: CAWSGQGPGYTF
v_gene: TRBV27; len: 16; CDR3aa: CASSPRSPYSGNTIYF
v_gene: TRBV7-9; len: 16; CDR3aa: CASSPSPDRGVNEQFF
v_gene: TRBV11-2; len: 15; CDR3aa: CASSSRAGGNQPQHF
v_gene: TRBV21-1; len: 11; CDR3aa: CASSKGYEQYF
v_gene: TRBV2; len: 15; CDR3aa: CASSDARGLGDTQYF
v_gene: TRBV15; len: 15; CDR3aa: CATSRGQESYNEQFF
v_gene: TRBV4-3; len: 16; CDR3aa: CASSGHRSTPSYEQYF
v_gene: TRBV7-7; len: 14; CDR3aa: CASRGTRRTDTQYF
v_gene: TRBV6-4; len: 10; CDR3aa: CASMGQEAFF
v_gene: TRBV6-1; len: 14; CDR3aa: CASSDIGYDGELFF
v_gene: TRBV5-5; len: 14; CDR3aa: CASSFLVGHNEQFF
v_gene: TRBV4-3; len: 17; CDR3aa: CASSQGTGGSGANVLTF
v_gene: TRBV28; len: 13; CDR3aa: CASNDRGNTEAFF
v_gene: TRBV27; len: 19; CDR3aa: CASSPWGPGLAGSTGELFF
v_gene: TRBV6-5; len: 12; CDR3aa: CASRSEGETQYF
v_gene: TRBV10-3; len: 13; CDR3aa: CAISNDRGSEQYF
v_gene: TRBV15; len: 18; CDR3aa: CATSREQGAFANTGELFF
v_gene: TRBV10-2; len: 14; CDR3aa: CASSVTGDASPLHF
v_gene: TRBV6-5; len: 14; CDR3aa: CASRPGQGALTQYF
v_gene: TRBV7-2; len: 13; CDR3aa: CASSRDNNQPQHF
v_gene: TRBV14; len: 15; CDR3aa: CASSQGEGRTGELFF
v_gene: TRBV6-5; len: 15; CDR3aa: CASSYSTGIQETQYF
v_gene: TRBV29-1; len: 13; CDR3aa: CSAKTASNTEAFF
v_gene: TRBV28; len: 22; CDR3aa: CASSPSPRRGVPLTDNTGELFF
v_gene: TRBV11-2; len: 15; CDR3aa: CASSSQIAAGDTQYF